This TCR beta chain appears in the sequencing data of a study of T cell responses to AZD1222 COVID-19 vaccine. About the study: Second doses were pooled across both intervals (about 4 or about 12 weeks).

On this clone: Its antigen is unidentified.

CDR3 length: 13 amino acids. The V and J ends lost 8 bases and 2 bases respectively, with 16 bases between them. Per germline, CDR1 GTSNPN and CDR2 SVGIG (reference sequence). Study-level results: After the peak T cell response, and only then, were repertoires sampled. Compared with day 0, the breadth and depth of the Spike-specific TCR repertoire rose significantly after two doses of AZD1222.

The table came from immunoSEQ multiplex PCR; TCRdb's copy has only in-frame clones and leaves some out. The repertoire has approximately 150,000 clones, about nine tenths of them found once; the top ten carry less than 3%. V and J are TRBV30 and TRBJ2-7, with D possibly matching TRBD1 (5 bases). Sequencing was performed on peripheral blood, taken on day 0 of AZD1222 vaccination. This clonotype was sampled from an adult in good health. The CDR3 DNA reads TGTGCCCAAAACAGGTTCAAACCCTACGAGCAGTACTTC. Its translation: CAQNRFKPYEQYF.